This T cell receptor (beta chain) was sequenced in a study of cytomegalovirus exposure and HLA in healthy donors. Study at large: Samples from HLA-typed donors yielded around 79 million unique TCRs in an early data release.

Study-wide results and limits: Later genetic work tied a missense DCLRE1C variant to beta-chain V and J trimming.

The sample holds a few counts of this clone. The antigen remains undetermined. The PCR made use of 60 Vbeta and 13 Jbeta primers. The assay was immunoSEQ multiplex PCR, and TCRdb's table has in-frame clones only and misses some. The profile shows nearly 110,000 clones, 75% of them singletons. The CDR3 extends over 15 amino acids. V lost 2 bases and J lost 3; bases outside the gene matches: 6. Germline V gene lookup returns CDR1 SGHNT and CDR2 YYREEE (reference sequence). Source material: PBMCs. The chain carries TRBV5-4 and TRBJ2-7; 9 bases map to TRBD1. The origin of this receptor is a man aged 35-49 years in good health and CMV-seronegative. The DNA for the CDR3 is TGTGCCAGCAGCTTACCGGGACAGGGACACTACGAGCAGTACTTC. Translation: CASSLPGQGHYEQYF.